The 21 T cell receptor beta chains listed next were all sequenced from one sample in a study of regulatory T cells in long-lasting Graves disease. Arm-PCR of CDR3 regions with iRepertoire HTBI primers generated TCR beta libraries. A single record per CDR3 protein comes from TCRdb applying MiXCR to the multiplex PCR reads. The repertoire holds about 240,000 distinct CDR3 sequences, with about 19% as singletons. The time point denotes: newly diagnosed GD, antithyroid drugs for less than 3 months. There was RNA extracted from PBMCs, and the TCR library was made from it. This material consisted of peripheral blood mononuclear cells (PBMCs), taken at new diagnosis, from a patient treated with antithyroid drugs. Receptors originate from a female donor with Graves disease.

The gene calls are TRBV28 and TRBJ1-3; 7 positions agree with TRBD1. The V gene end was trimmed by 6 bases and the J gene end by 4 bases; junction bases not matched to a gene: 12. CDR3 size: 16 residues. The V gene's germline CDR1 is MDHEN and CDR2 SYDVKM. Here the CDR3 reads CASRGGETGTGNTIYF. DNA for the CDR3: TGTGCCAGCAGGGGGGGGGAGACAGGGACCGGAAACACCATATATTTT.

This clonotype was seen repeatedly, ten times or more. The CDR3 loop is CASNLRGSSSDTQYF. In nucleotides, the CDR3 is TGTGCCAGTAACCTGCGCGGGAGTTCATCAGATACGCAGTATTTT. This sequence joins TRBV7-2 and TRBJ2-3, with 7 bases that match TRBD2. This CDR3 is 15 amino acids long. The germline V gene has CDR1 SGHTA and CDR2 FQGNSA. Trimming removed 9 bases from V and 4 bases from J; junction bases left unmatched: 13.

This clonotype was observed at least ten times. The chain's CDR3 is CRPRQGADTEAFF. Here the CDR3 DNA reads TGCAGGCCAAGACAGGGGGCTGACACTGAAGCTTTCTTT. This chain links TRBV20-1 with TRBJ1-1; 10 bases align to TRBD1. The CDR3 is 13 amino acids. The germline CDR1 and CDR2 sequences are DFQATT and SNEGSKA (reference sequence).

This clonotype has a count of ten or more. The chain couples TRBV12-3 or TRBV12-4 to TRBJ2-1; D might be TRBD2 (5 bases). V was cut by 3 bases and J by 6 bases, with 21 bases left in between. This CDR3 is 17 amino acids long. CDR3 region: CASSFGRGISSSNEQFF. For the CDR3, the DNA is TGTGCCAGCAGTTTTGGTCGAGGGATTAGTTCTAGCAATGAGCAGTTCTTC.

J is TRBJ1-5 and V is TRBV5-4; no clear D gene. This CDR3 has 14 amino acids. Trimming left V 0 bases short and J 3 bases short, with 7 bases between. Germline V lookup: CDR1 SGHNT, CDR2 YYREEE (reference sequence). The CDR3 bases are TGTGCCAGCAGCTTGGGATTCTCCAATCAGCCCCAGCATTTT. Its protein product is CASSLGFSNQPQHF. Full variable domain (outside the CDR3, taken from reference TRBV5-4 and TRBJ1-5): ETGVTQSPTHLIKTRGQQVTLRCSSQSGHNTVSWYQQALGQGPQFIFQYYREEENGRGNFPPRFSGLQFPNYSSELNVNALELDDSALYLCASSLGFSNQPQHFGDGTRLSIL.

This clonotype was observed a few times. Because the CDR3's place on the DNA is in doubt, the DNA is left out and the CDR3 is given as listed by TCRdb. The rearrangement uses TRBV7-2 and TRBJ2-5; the table assigns TRBD1, which was not confirmed against the DNA. The germline V gene has CDR1 SGHTA and CDR2 FQGNSA. The CDR3 adds up to 20 amino acids, both ends counted. The CDR3 protein is CASSFYICSANFDGGETQYF.

In its sample, this clonotype was seen many times. The rearrangement joins TRBV20-1 to TRBJ1-1; a possible D gene is TRBD1 (5 bases). The CDR3 runs 11 residues. V was trimmed by 6 bases and J by 8 bases, leaving 13 bases between them. Germline V gene lookup returns CDR1 DFQATT and CDR2 SNEGSKA (reference sequence). The CDR3 region has the DNA TGCAGTGCAATGGGGGTAAGGGAAGCTTTCTTT. This codes for CSAMGVREAFF.

This clonotype was detected only a few times. The chain carries TRBV5-1 and TRBJ2-1; D remains ambiguous. V lost 0 bases, J lost 4 bases, and 8 bases lay in between. The CDR3 is 14 amino acids. Germline lookup yields CDR1 SGHRS and CDR2 YFSETQ. The DNA for the CDR3 is TGCGCCAGCAGCTTGGTCCCTCCATACAATGAGCAGTTCTTC. Its protein is CASSLVPPYNEQFF.

This clonotype was observed at least ten times. The chain couples TRBV10-2 to TRBJ1-2; D unresolved. In germline, CDR1 is WSHSY, CDR2 SAAADI. The CDR3 loop spans 16 amino acids. V was pared by 9 bases and J by 6 bases, with 26 bases between. The CDR3: CASETSWTHNVDGYTF. The CDR3 nucleotides are TGCGCCAGTGAGACGTCCTGGACTCACAATGTCGATGGCTACACCTTC.

The V call is TRBV14, the J call TRBJ1-3, with 7 bases aligning to TRBD1. The CDR3 sequence is 14 residues long. Germline lookup yields CDR1 SGHDN and CDR2 FVKESK. The V gene end was trimmed by 3 bases and the J gene end by 2 bases; junction bases not matched to a gene: 1. The CDR3 reads CASSQGQPGNTIYF. The CDR3 DNA reads TGTGCCAGCAGCCAGGGACAGCCTGGAAACACCATATATTTT.

This chain uses TRBV4-2 with TRBJ1-2; 8 bases line up with TRBD1. CDR3 length equals 16 residues. J was trimmed by 4 bases and V by 0 bases; bases with no gene match: 7. The germline V gene encodes CDR1 LGHNA and CDR2 YNFKEQ. CDR3 region: CASSQDDRGDTYGYTF. The CDR3 region has the DNA TGTGCCAGCAGCCAAGATGACAGGGGCGACACCTATGGCTACACCTTC.

This clonotype was found many times. The chain carries TRBV6-1 and TRBJ2-1; the D gene could be TRBD1 or TRBD2 (6 bases each). Germline CDR1 MNHNS, CDR2 SASEGT. V dropped 5 bases and J dropped 10 bases, with 21 bases sitting between them. CDR3 length equals 15 residues. CDR3 region: CASSTSGGGTLEQFF. The CDR3 DNA reads TGTGCCAGCAGTACGTCTGGGGGCGGGACCTTGGAGCAGTTCTTC.

There are a few counts of this clonotype. The chain joins TRBV4-3 to TRBJ2-2; tentative D call: TRBD2 (5 bases). CDR1 LGHNA and CDR2 YSLEER come from the germline V gene. The CDR3 has 15 amino acids. Trimming took 8 bases from V and 7 from J, leaving 20 bases between them. The CDR3 region is CASARSGLAIGELFF. In DNA form, the CDR3 reads TGCGCCAGCGCCAGGTCAGGACTTGCGATCGGGGAGCTGTTTTTT.

This clonotype was seen repeatedly, ten times or more. The V call is TRBV10-2, the J call TRBJ2-7, with 7 bases fitting TRBD1. Per the germline V gene, CDR1 is WSHSY and CDR2 is SAAADI. The CDR3 length is 13 residues. V was clipped by 6 bases and J by 3 bases; unmatched bases: 5. The CDR3: CASSKRDSYEQYF. Written as DNA, the CDR3 is TGCGCCAGCAGCAAAAGGGACAGCTACGAGCAGTACTTC.

Only a few counts were recorded for this clonotype. A single base separates this from a much larger clone, so it may be a read error. CDR3 in DNA: TGTGCCACCAGAGATTGGGACCGTTTAGGGGGAGATACGCAGTATTTT. Amino acids: CATRDWDRLGGDTQYF. The chain joins TRBV24-1 to TRBJ2-3, with D possibly TRBD1 on 6 matching bases. The germline V gene has CDR1 KGHDR and CDR2 SFDVKD. The CDR3 runs to 16 residues.

Many counts were recorded for this clonotype. The genes are TRBV5-1 and TRBJ2-7; D may be TRBD1 (5 bases). Germline V gene data show CDR1 as SGHRS and CDR2 as YFSETQ. V lost 5 bases, J lost 7 bases, and 13 bases lay in between. The CDR3 sequence is 12 residues long. DNA for the CDR3: TGCGCCAGCAGTTTATCAGGGCGGGAGCAGTACTTC. Translating gives CASSLSGREQYF.

In its sample, this clonotype was seen a few times. One base away lies a much larger clone, so this may be a sequencing read error. This CDR3 is missing its conserved last phenylalanine or tryptophan, likely due to a read error. The chain employs TRBV28 and TRBJ1-2; the D gene is possibly TRBD1 (5 bases). This CDR3 is built from 15 residues. Germline V gives CDR1 MDHEN, CDR2 SYDVKM. V dropped 5 bases and J dropped 3 bases, with 16 bases sitting between them. The CDR3 DNA reads as TGTGCCAGCAGTCTCTCAGCGGGGGTGTACTATGGCTACACCCTC. It is translated as CASSLSAGVYYGYTL.

V is TRBV9 and J is TRBJ1-4; 11 nucleotides agree with TRBD1. Germline V gene sequence: CDR1 SGDLS, CDR2 YYNGEE. The CDR3 has 15 residues. Trimming removed 3 bases from V and 10 bases from J; junction bases left unmatched: 8. CDR3 in amino acids: CASSGDRGGSGKLFF. The CDR3 DNA reads as TGTGCCAGCAGCGGGGACAGGGGGGGCAGTGGAAAACTGTTTTTT.

This clonotype was seen at least ten times. This CDR3 reads CASSTGTSGVGGYEQYF. The CDR3 bases are TGTGCCAGCAGTACCGGGACTAGCGGGGTAGGGGGGTACGAGCAGTACTTC. This sequence joins TRBV6-1 and TRBJ2-7; TRBD2 matches 13 bases. Germline loops: CDR1 MNHNS, CDR2 SASEGT. The CDR3 length is 17 residues. The V and J ends lost 5 bases and 4 bases, in that order; junction bases with no gene match: 11.

The CDR3 sequence: CASSIARQTYEQYF. The CDR3 coding sequence is TGTGCCAGTAGTATTGCGAGACAGACCTACGAGCAGTACTTC. The V and J genes are TRBV19 and TRBJ2-7; a possible D gene is TRBD1 (5 bases). The CDR3 sequence is 14 residues long. The V gene lost 3 bases and the J gene lost 2 bases, with 11 bases spanning the gap. Germline V gene lookup returns CDR1 LNHDA and CDR2 SQIVND (reference sequence).

This clonotype was recorded a few times. This chain connects TRBV7-3 to TRBJ2-1, with 9 bases lining up with TRBD2. The V gene end was trimmed by 4 bases and the J gene end by 10 bases; junction bases not matched to a gene: 11. There are 15 residues in the CDR3. CDR1 and CDR2 from the germline V gene are SGHTA and FQGTGA. The DNA of the CDR3 is TGTGCCAGCAGCTCCAGGGGCGGGAGGGCCGGGGAGCAGTTCTTC. It yields the protein CASSSRGGRAGEQFF.